Listed below are T cell receptor beta chains from one sample, sequenced in a study of T cell repertoires in cytomegalovirus infection. TCRdb itself ran the reads through MiXCR, one entry per CDR3 protein. Seen here are some 170,000 distinct CDR3 sequences, approximately 17% observed once, and the top ten hold roughly 24%. The sample comprised CD8+ T cells from PBMCs. The receptor source for this set is a human donor in good health (CMV status not recorded). Some clones in this sample may be carry-over from other donors' samples. Each CDR3 is given with its conserved first and last residue. The D gene is left open where the match is weak. For some rows the clone size is stated as once, few or many, or as a class when expanded; others skip it.

TRBJ2-2 TRBV5-5 NA few CASSHRGPLENTGELFF TGTGCCAGCAGCCACCGGGGCCCTTTGGAGAACACCGGGGAGCTGTTTTTT
TRBJ2-3 TRBV7-4 NA few CACRDADTQYF TGTGCATGCAGGGACGCAGATACGCAGTATTTT
TRBJ1-1 TRBV7-9 NA few CASSTASLEAFF TGTGCCAGCAGCACGGCAAGTTTAGAAGCTTTCTTT
TRBJ2-7 TRBV12-3/TRBV12-4 NA NA CASSLALGMGQYF TGTGCCAGCAGTTTAGCGCTGGGGATGGGGCAGTACTTC
TRBJ2-1 TRBV7-8 TRBD1 NA CASSPTGDYNEQFF TGTGCCAGCAGCCCGACAGGGGACTACAATGAGCAGTTCTTC
TRBJ2-7 TRBV2 TRBD2 NA CASSERVTSGGEIAYEQYF TGTGCCAGCAGTGAAAGGGTGACTAGCGGGGGGGAAATCGCCTACGAGCAGTACTTC
TRBJ1-1 TRBV6-5 NA few CASSRGPRNTEAFF TGTGCCAGCAGTCGAGGACCGAGGAACACTGAAGCTTTCTTT
TRBJ2-7 TRBV5-5 NA NA CASSLDIFYEQYF TGTGCCAGCAGCTTGGACATTTTCTACGAGCAGTACTTC
TRBJ1-1 TRBV4-1 NA NA CASSLGLSTEAFF TGCGCCAGCAGTCTAGGGTTATCCACTGAAGCTTTCTTT
TRBJ2-2 TRBV6-2/TRBV6-3 NA few CASSYPHGELFF TGTGCCAGCAGTTACCCCCATGGGGAGCTGTTTTTT
TRBJ2-3 TRBV12-3/TRBV12-4 NA few CASSLSWTDTQYF TGTGCCAGCAGTTTATCATGGACAGATACGCAGTATTTT
TRBJ1-2 TRBV28 NA NA CASSPRPGVSHYGYTF TGTGCCAGCAGTCCCCGTCCCGGGGTGTCACACTATGGCTACACCTTC
TRBJ1-1 TRBV7-2 NA few CASSQDPIGGAFF TGTGCCAGCAGCCAGGACCCGATTGGGGGAGCTTTCTTT
TRBJ1-2 TRBV20-1 NA NA CSTRQDYGYTF TGCAGTACCAGACAGGACTATGGCTACACCTTC
TRBJ2-5 TRBV10-3 TRBD1 NA CAISPEDRTSQETQYF TGTGCCATCAGCCCGGAGGACAGGACATCGCAAGAGACCCAGTACTTC
TRBJ2-1 TRBV9 NA NA CASSVEGLTENEQFF TGTGCCAGCAGCGTAGAAGGCTTGACAGAGAATGAGCAGTTCTTC
TRBJ1-5 TRBV7-2 NA many CASSPWEGANQPQHF TGTGCCAGCAGCCCTTGGGAAGGGGCTAATCAGCCCCAGCATTTT
TRBJ1-2 TRBV28 NA few CASRIPGSGYGYTF TGTGCCAGCAGAATTCCGGGATCCGGCTATGGCTACACCTTC
TRBJ1-1 TRBV4-1 NA medium-sized CASSQTVMNTEAFF TGCGCCAGCAGCCAAACTGTCATGAACACTGAAGCTTTCTTT
TRBJ2-7 TRBV29-1 NA NA CSVVWGTSSYEQYF TGCAGCGTTGTTTGGGGTACAAGCTCCTACGAGCAGTACTTC
TRBJ1-1 TRBV7-8 NA NA CASSLEGVGDEAFF TGTGCCAGCAGCTTAGAAGGGGTAGGGGATGAAGCTTTCTTT
TRBJ1-3 TRBV19 NA NA CASSIKMGSSGNTIYF TGTGCCAGTAGTATCAAGATGGGGTCTTCTGGAAACACCATATATTTT
TRBJ2-7 TRBV7-2 TRBD1 few CASSFEGADHEQYF TGTGCCAGCAGCTTCGAGGGGGCCGACCACGAGCAGTACTTC
TRBJ2-3 TRBV7-3 NA NA CASSTRTDTDTQYF TGTGCCAGCAGCACAAGGACAGATACAGATACGCAGTATTTT
TRBJ1-1 TRBV7-9 NA many CASSLEGRGTEAFF TGTGCCAGCAGCTTAGAGGGGCGCGGCACTGAAGCTTTCTTT
TRBJ1-2 TRBV7-2 NA few CASSLDDGYYGYTF TGTGCCAGCAGCTTAGATGACGGTTACTATGGCTACACCTTC
TRBJ2-7 TRBV7-8 TRBD1 NA CASSLPKQGAHTYEQYF TGTGCCAGCAGCTTACCCAAACAGGGGGCCCATACGTACGAGCAGTACTTC
TRBJ2-5 TRBV7-7 NA NA CASSLGGGKTQETQYF TGTGCCAGCAGCTTAGGGGGTGGCAAGACTCAAGAGACCCAGTACTTC
TRBJ2-5 TRBV28 TRBD2 NA CASSRRTSGARETQYF TGTGCCAGCAGCCGTCGGACTAGCGGGGCTCGGGAGACCCAGTACTTC
TRBJ1-1 TRBV9 NA few CASSVDSLNTEAFF TGTGCCAGCAGCGTTGACAGCTTGAACACTGAAGCTTTCTTT
TRBJ2-3 TRBV7-2 NA NA CASSFASGWIGLSTDTQYF TGTGCCAGCAGCTTCGCTTCGGGTTGGATCGGGCTGAGCACAGATACGCAGTATTTT
TRBJ2-7 TRBV28 NA NA CATVWTGSSYEQYF TGTGCCACCGTTTGGACGGGGAGCTCCTACGAGCAGTACTTC
TRBJ2-3 TRBV6-2/TRBV6-3 NA few CASSYGEVRATDTQYF TGTGCCAGCAGTTACGGGGAGGTGCGGGCCACAGATACGCAGTATTTT
TRBJ1-1 TRBV4-1 TRBD1 once CATRTTGENTEAFF TGCGCCACCCGGACGACAGGGGAGAACACTGAAGCTTTCTTT
TRBJ2-7 TRBV6-6 NA few CATLKSGSSYEQYF TGTGCCACTCTAAAATCCGGGAGCTCCTACGAGCAGTACTTC
TRBJ1-5 TRBV5-6 NA NA CASSPAGDKGQPQHF TGTGCCAGCTCACCAGCGGGGGACAAGGGGCAGCCCCAGCATTTT
TRBJ2-1 TRBV7-8 TRBD1 few CASSSEAGGEWTEQFF TGTGCCAGCAGCTCCGAGGCAGGGGGCGAATGGACTGAGCAGTTCTTC
TRBJ2-7 TRBV20-1 TRBD1 NA CSASTAGTGLTYEQYF TGCAGTGCTAGTACGGCCGGGACAGGGTTAACCTACGAGCAGTACTTC
TRBJ2-2 TRBV7-8 NA NA CASTYRRGITGELFF TGTGCCAGCACGTATCGACGGGGGATTACCGGGGAGCTGTTTTTT
TRBJ2-3 TRBV7-6 TRBD1 few CASNNRGGTDTQYF TGTGCCAGCAACAACAGGGGAGGCACAGATACGCAGTATTTT
TRBJ2-3 TRBV7-2 NA many CASSPRGSTDTQYF TGTGCCAGCAGCCCCCGGGGCAGCACAGATACGCAGTATTTT
TRBJ2-7 TRBV14 TRBD1 few CASRPRQGAYEQYF TGTGCCAGCAGACCGAGACAGGGGGCCTACGAGCAGTACTTC
TRBJ1-2 TRBV7-9 NA few CASSSDNYGYTF TGTGCCAGCAGTTCCGACAACTATGGCTACACCTTC
TRBJ2-1 TRBV20-1 NA few CSAPRTTSDEQFF TGCAGTGCTCCCCGCACCACGAGCGATGAGCAGTTCTTC
TRBJ2-7 TRBV14 TRBD2 NA CASSQEGLAGGYEQYF TGTGCCAGCAGCCAAGAAGGGCTAGCGGGGGGTTACGAGCAGTACTTC
TRBJ2-2 TRBV28 NA NA CASSPDYRELFF TGTGCCAGCAGTCCGGACTATCGGGAGCTGTTTTTT
TRBJ1-2 TRBV7-2 NA few CASSLARAARTYTF TGTGCCAGCAGCTTAGCGCGGGCGGCTCGCACCTACACCTTC
TRBJ2-1 TRBV5-1 TRBD2 few CASSLEGVAGGPGYEQFF TGCGCCAGCAGCTTGGAAGGGGTAGCGGGGGGGCCGGGCTATGAGCAGTTCTTC
TRBJ2-5 TRBV7-9 NA NA CASSVKGETQYF TGTGCCAGCAGTGTCAAGGGCGAGACCCAGTACTTC
TRBJ2-7 TRBV7-2 NA few CASSFRAASYEQYF TGTGCCAGCAGCTTCAGGGCAGCTTCCTACGAGCAGTACTTC
TRBJ2-5 TRBV4-1 TRBD1 few CASSWGTGVETQYF TGCGCCAGCAGCTGGGGGACAGGGGTAGAGACCCAGTACTTC
TRBJ1-5 TRBV6-2/TRBV6-3 NA few CASSYVGGNQPQHF TGTGCCAGCAGTTACGTTGGCGGGAATCAGCCCCAGCATTTT
TRBJ2-2 TRBV6-2/TRBV6-3 NA NA CASSYGGAGELFF TGTGCCAGCAGTTACGGAGGGGCCGGGGAGCTGTTTTTT